This T cell receptor beta chain is from a study of cytomegalovirus exposure and HLA in healthy donors (dated by TCRdb to about 2017). Background for the entire study: The 500 to 800 repertoires of the first cohort and the 95 to 150 validation repertoires were produced on the same platform, according to a later analysis. The aim of the study was to test whether cataloging public T cell receptors could identify signatures of past pathogen exposure. In addition to the first cohort of hundreds of subjects, a separate validation cohort of approximately 120 different subjects was used. The study combined high-throughput TCR immunosequencing, statistical association of individual TCRs with disease status, and machine learning to predict cytomegalovirus infection status. Beyond this particular receptor, the publication reports: Most TCR sequences were seen in very few donors, while some public TCRs were found in many individuals. The study listed 150 to 200 TCR beta chains as associated with cytomegalovirus. A few of the identified cytomegalovirus-associated TCR beta chains were confirmed in vitro to be specific for cytomegalovirus antigens. The validation cohort had no HLA typing available for a later analysis, so co-occurrence within that cohort was assessed over all 120 or so repertoires. Cytomegalovirus status was reported to be diagnosed by the classifier with high specificity and sensitivity in both the original and validation cohorts. A later analysis found that TCRs clustered in the first cohort also tended to co-occur in the 100 to 150 validation repertoires, with 90% to 95% of cluster scores above 0. According to the authors, the approach could potentially be generalized to other disease states and immunological phenotypes.

The germline V gene sets CDR1 to SGDLS and CDR2 to YYNGEE. The CDR3 covers 15 residues, taking in both the cysteine and the phenylalanine. The read is trimmed to its CDR3 DNA, 45 bases read in frame from base 1. The V and J ends are trimmed by 4 bases and 2 bases, leaving 15 bases between them. Library preparation was by the immunoSEQ multiplex PCR assay. Concerning the study's data processing: A statistical classification framework was built for diagnosing cytomegalovirus status from the catalog of TCR beta chain sequences. TCRdb stores this immuneACCESS table with in-frame sequences only. Part of the clones is absent; in the studies checked, under half of the shortfall reflects unresolved V genes, and no reason is known for the rest. Clone size and the V and J calls come from that table; the DNA yielded D and trimming. The sample table holds more than 130,000 clones, of which almost 90% were seen once. Of the sample, just under 8% is held by the ten largest clones.

The donors were included in the validation cohort of roughly 120 subjects, a group kept apart from the roughly 680-subject first cohort. In regard to this clone: Its antigen is currently not known. Nothing much larger sits one base from this clone, and base qualities are not available.

This TCR came from a woman between 18 and 29 years old in good health and CMV-seropositive. The chain couples TRBV9 to TRBJ1-2, and perhaps TRBD1 as D gene, on 5 matching bases. Input material: PBMCs. The nucleotide sequence reads as follows: TGTGCCAGCAGCCCCGATGGGGCGTCGAACTATGGCTACACCTTC. Its translation is CASSPDGASNYGYTF.